This T cell receptor (beta chain) was identified during a study of cytomegalovirus exposure and HLA in healthy donors. This CDR3 region has 14 residues. Germline V gene sequence: CDR1 MNHNY, CDR2 SVGAGI (reference sequence). With V trimmed by 7 bases and J by 6 bases, 9 bases remained unmatched. 13 Jbeta primers and 60 Vbeta primers were used for the PCR. Repertoires were generated with immunoSEQ multiplex PCR, while TCRdb's copy carries only in-frame clones and drops some. The table records approximately 210,000 clones, approximately 79% of them present only once. The TCR was taken from a male donor in good health and CMV-seronegative. The sequencing sample was made of PBMCs. The V and J genes are TRBV6-6 and TRBJ2-3; TRBD1 matches at 8 bases. CDR3 in amino acids: CASIKAGGRDTQYF. CDR3 DNA sequence: TGTGCCAGCATAAAGGCAGGGGGCAGGGATACGCAGTATTTT.